One sample yielded the 15 T cell receptor beta chains listed below, sequenced in a study of T cells in Graves' hyperthyroidism and ophthalmopathy (dated by TCRdb to the late 2010s). Library preparation used multiplex PCR. The reads were generated on an Illumina HiSeq 2000. The TCR beta CDR3 regions were amplified from the RNA transcripts. The TCR CDR3 was subjected to a first round of RT-PCR using the HTBI primer set and the Qiagen OneStep RT-PCR kit. Using fastp at Q25 and MiXCR, TCRdb reprocessed the public reads and kept productive beta chains. Identical CDR3 protein sequences are pooled into one entry, listed with their most common genes and DNA. For this sample the table gives 500,000 to 750,000 distinct CDR3 sequences, of which just over 45% were detected only once. The ten largest clones capture around 7.7% of the sample. Sequencing was carried out using peripheral blood or thyroid tissue (not recorded which). These receptors originate from a woman aged 18-29 years with Graves' hyperthyroidism.

This rearrangement joins TRBV18 to TRBJ2-2; D is unresolved. V gave up 3 bases and J gave up 2 bases, with 7 bases separating them. The CDR3 length is 14 residues. CDR1 KGHSH and CDR2 LQKENI come from the germline V gene. CDR3 nucleotides: TGTGCCAGCTCACCGAACGACAACACCGGGGAGCTGTTTTTT. Translation: CASSPNDNTGELFF.

This clonotype was recorded many times. This rearrangement joins TRBV27 to TRBJ2-7, with D tentatively TRBD1 or TRBD2 (5 bases each). Deletions cut 8 bases from V and 4 bases from J, with 15 bases between. This CDR3 contains 13 residues. The germline V gene encodes CDR1 MNHEY and CDR2 SMNVEV (reference sequence). CDR3 protein: CASGDRGPYEQYF. In DNA form, the CDR3 reads TGTGCCAGCGGGGACCGGGGTCCTTACGAGCAGTACTTC.

At least ten counts were recorded for this clonotype. The gene calls are TRBV2 and TRBJ1-1; the D gene is possibly TRBD1 (5 bases). Germline V CDR1 and CDR2: SNHLY, FYNNEI. This CDR3 contains 14 residues. V lost 5 bases and J lost 2, with 12 bases in between. The DNA for the CDR3 is TGTGCCAGCAGTTACTACGGGGCCAACACTGAAGCTTTCTTT. Its protein product is CASSYYGANTEAFF.

The chain is built from TRBV6-5 and TRBJ2-3; TRBD1 or TRBD2 may be the D gene (5 bases each). The V gene lost 6 bases and the J gene lost 4 bases, with 11 bases spanning the gap. The CDR3 has 13 residues. The germline CDR1 and CDR2 sequences are MNHEY and SVGAGI. CDR3 DNA: TGTGCCAGCAGACTAGGGACCGCAGATACGCAGTATTTT. Translating gives CASRLGTADTQYF.

In this sample, this clonotype turned up many times. The chain joins TRBV9 to TRBJ1-3; 7 bases fit TRBD1. Unmatched junction bases numbered 6, after V lost 0 bases and J lost 0 bases. The germline V gene encodes CDR1 SGDLS and CDR2 YYNGEE. The CDR3 loop spans 17 amino acids. CDR3 amino acids: CASSVAGDSLSGNTIYF. The CDR3 DNA reads TGTGCCAGCAGCGTAGCCGGGGACAGTCTCTCTGGAAACACCATATATTTT.

As concerns this clonotype: Since the CDR3 does not end with the conserved phenylalanine or tryptophan, this likely comes from a read error. The DNA is omitted, as the CDR3 cannot be located on it reliably, and the CDR3 follows TCRdb's listing. V is TRBV2 and J is TRBJ1-5. Germline CDR1 and CDR2: SNHLY and FYNNEI. A total of 10 residues make up the CDR3, ends included. The CDR3 region is CASSEETSGI.

The chain has TRBV11-1 and TRBJ2-1; 13 bases agree with TRBD2. The V gene's germline CDR1 is SGHAT and CDR2 FQDESV (reference sequence). The CDR3 covers 18 residues. Trimming cost V 6 bases and J 7 bases; bases outside gene matches: 15. Written as DNA, the CDR3 is TGTGCCAGCAGACAACAGGGGACACTAGCGGGAGGGCCAAATGAGCAGTTCTTC. This gives the protein CASRQQGTLAGGPNEQFF.

The rearrangement links TRBV20-1 to TRBJ1-6, with D unresolved. The CDR3 loop spans 15 amino acids. V lost 0 bases to trimming and J lost 7 bases, with 13 bases between them. Germline values: CDR1 DFQATT, CDR2 SNEGSKA (reference sequence). The CDR3 sequence is CSARDISGRNSPLHF. The CDR3 coding sequence is TGCAGTGCTAGAGATATCAGCGGGAGGAATTCACCCCTCCACTTT.

The chain is built from TRBV29-1 and TRBJ2-7, with D perhaps TRBD1 (6 bases). Germline CDR1 is SQVTM and CDR2 is ANQGSEA. The CDR3 totals 11 residues. The CDR3 nucleotides are TGCAGGTCAAGGGCAGGGGTCGAGCAGTACTTC. Encoded protein: CRSRAGVEQYF.

This clonotype showed up many times. The chain carries TRBV4-1 and TRBJ2-7, with 8 nucleotides matching TRBD1. Looked up from germline, CDR1 is MGHRA and CDR2 is YSYEKL. This CDR3 comprises 14 residues. The V and J ends lost 1 base and 5 bases, in that order; junction bases with no gene match: 4. DNA for the CDR3: TGCGCCAGCAGCCAAGGGACAGGGCAGAACGAGCAGTACTTC. Protein product: CASSQGTGQNEQYF.

This chain connects TRBV4-3 to TRBJ1-2; D not certain. The CDR3 covers 12 residues. In germline, CDR1 is LGHNA, CDR2 YSLEER. V lost 0 bases, J lost 8 bases, and 7 bases lay in between. CDR3: CASSQDSRGYTF. In DNA form, the CDR3 reads TGCGCCAGCAGCCAAGATTCACGGGGCTACACCTTC.

This clonotype was seen repeatedly, ten times or more. The V gene is TRBV25-1, the J gene TRBJ2-2, with 8 bases identical to TRBD2. Germline CDR1 MGHDK, CDR2 SYGVNS. The CDR3 has 15 residues. V gave up 2 bases and J gave up 1 base; unmatched junction bases: 0. The CDR3 spells CASSESGGNTGELFF. For the CDR3, the DNA is TGTGCCAGCAGTGAAAGCGGGGGGAACACCGGGGAGCTGTTTTTT.

The chain joins TRBV2 to TRBJ2-2; tentatively, D is TRBD1 (6 bases). Germline V gene sequence: CDR1 SNHLY, CDR2 FYNNEI. The V and J ends lost 7 bases and 4 bases respectively, with 10 bases between them. The CDR3 is 13 residues long. CDR3 region: CASKGESTGELFF. The CDR3 DNA reads as TGTGCCAGCAAGGGGGAGAGCACCGGGGAGCTGTTTTTT.

This clonotype showed up many times. This chain joins TRBV20-1 and TRBJ1-1; no clear D. Germline V CDR1 and CDR2: DFQATT, SNEGSKA (reference sequence). V lost 0 bases to trimming and J lost 5 bases, with 10 bases between them. This CDR3 spans 13 amino acids. CDR3 protein: CSARDLWGTEAFF. The CDR3 DNA reads as TGCAGTGCTAGAGATCTTTGGGGTACTGAAGCTTTCTTT.

There are a few counts of this clonotype. The V gene is TRBV20-1, the J gene TRBJ2-3; no definite D call. Trimming removed 6 bases at V and 1 base at J, with 11 bases between. The CDR3 contains 13 residues. Germline assignment: CDR1 DFQATT and CDR2 SNEGSKA (reference sequence). CDR3 amino acids: CSALYVRTDTQYF. The CDR3 DNA reads TGCAGTGCGCTCTATGTTCGCACAGATACGCAGTATTTT.